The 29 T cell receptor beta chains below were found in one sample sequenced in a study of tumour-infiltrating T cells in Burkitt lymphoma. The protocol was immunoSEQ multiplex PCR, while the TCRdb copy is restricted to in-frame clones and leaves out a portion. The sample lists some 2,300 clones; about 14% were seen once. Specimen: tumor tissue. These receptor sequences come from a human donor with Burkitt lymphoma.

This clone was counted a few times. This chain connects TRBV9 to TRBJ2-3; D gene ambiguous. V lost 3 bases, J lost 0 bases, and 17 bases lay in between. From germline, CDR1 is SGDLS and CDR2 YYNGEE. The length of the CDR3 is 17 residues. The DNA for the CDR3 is TGTGCCAGCAGCGCCCCCCTCAACGGGTTTAGCACAGATACGCAGTATTTT. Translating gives CASSAPLNGFSTDTQYF. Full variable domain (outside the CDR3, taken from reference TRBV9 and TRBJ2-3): DSGVTQTPKHLITATGQRVTLRCSPRSGDLSVYWYQQSLDQGLQFLIQYYNGEERAKGNILERFSAQQFPDLHSELNLSSLELGDSALYFCASSAPLNGFSTDTQYFGPGTRLTVL.

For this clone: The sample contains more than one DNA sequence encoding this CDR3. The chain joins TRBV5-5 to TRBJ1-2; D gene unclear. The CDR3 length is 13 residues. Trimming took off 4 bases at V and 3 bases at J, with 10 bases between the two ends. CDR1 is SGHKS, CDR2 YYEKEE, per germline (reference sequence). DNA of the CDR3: TGTGCCAGCAGCGTCGGAACAGACTATGGCTACACCTTC. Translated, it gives CASSVGTDYGYTF.

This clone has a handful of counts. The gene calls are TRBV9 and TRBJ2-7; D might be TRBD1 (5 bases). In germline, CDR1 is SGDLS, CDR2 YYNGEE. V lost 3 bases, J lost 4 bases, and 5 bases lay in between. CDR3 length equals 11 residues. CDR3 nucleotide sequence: TGTGCCAGCAGCGAGGGGTACGAGCAGTACTTC. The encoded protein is CASSEGYEQYF.

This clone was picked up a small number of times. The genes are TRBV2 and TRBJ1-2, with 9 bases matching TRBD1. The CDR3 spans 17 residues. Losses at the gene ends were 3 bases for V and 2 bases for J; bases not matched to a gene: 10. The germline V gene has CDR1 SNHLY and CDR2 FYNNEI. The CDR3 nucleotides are TGTGCCAGCAGTGAGGAACAGGGGGCTGTGTGGAACTATGGCTACACCTTC. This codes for CASSEEQGAVWNYGYTF.

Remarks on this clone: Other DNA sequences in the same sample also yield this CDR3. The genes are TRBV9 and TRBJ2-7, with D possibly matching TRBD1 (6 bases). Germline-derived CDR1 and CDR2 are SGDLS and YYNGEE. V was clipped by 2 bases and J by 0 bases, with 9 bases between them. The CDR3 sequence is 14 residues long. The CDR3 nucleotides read TGTGCCAGCAGCGTCGGACAGAGCTCCTACGAGCAGTACTTC. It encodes CASSVGQSSYEQYF.

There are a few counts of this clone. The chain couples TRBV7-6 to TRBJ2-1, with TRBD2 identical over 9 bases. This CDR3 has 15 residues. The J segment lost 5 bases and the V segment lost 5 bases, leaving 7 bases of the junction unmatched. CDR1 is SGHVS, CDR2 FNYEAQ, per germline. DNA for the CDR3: TGTGCCAGCAGCCAAAGCGGGGGGTACAACAATGAGCAGTTCTTC. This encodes CASSQSGGYNNEQFF.

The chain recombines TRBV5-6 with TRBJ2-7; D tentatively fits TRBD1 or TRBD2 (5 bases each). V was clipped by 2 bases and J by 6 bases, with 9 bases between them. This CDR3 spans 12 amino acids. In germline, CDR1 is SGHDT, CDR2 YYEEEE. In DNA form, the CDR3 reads TGTGCCAGCAGCTTCGCTGGGGGCGAGCAGTACTTC. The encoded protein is CASSFAGGEQYF.

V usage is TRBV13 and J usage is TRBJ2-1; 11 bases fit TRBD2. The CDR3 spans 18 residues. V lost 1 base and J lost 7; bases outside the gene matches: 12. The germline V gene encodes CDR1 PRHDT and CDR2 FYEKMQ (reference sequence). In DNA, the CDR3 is TGTGCCAGCAGCTTAGCTACACTAGCGGGAGAGCATCTTAATGAGCAGTTCTTC. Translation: CASSLATLAGEHLNEQFF.

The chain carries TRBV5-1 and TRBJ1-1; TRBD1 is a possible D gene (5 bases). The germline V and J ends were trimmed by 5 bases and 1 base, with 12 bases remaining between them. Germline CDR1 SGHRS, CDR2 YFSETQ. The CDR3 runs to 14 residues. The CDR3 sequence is CASRTGTGNTEAFF. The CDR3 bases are TGCGCCAGCAGAACTGGGACGGGGAACACTGAAGCTTTCTTT.

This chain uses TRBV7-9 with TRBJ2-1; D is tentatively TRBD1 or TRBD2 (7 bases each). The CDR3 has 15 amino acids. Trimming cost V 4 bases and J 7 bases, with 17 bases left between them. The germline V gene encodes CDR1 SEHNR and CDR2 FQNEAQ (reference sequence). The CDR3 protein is CASSSPGRGQNEQFF. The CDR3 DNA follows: TGTGCCAGCAGCTCCCCGGGGAGGGGACAGAATGAGCAGTTCTTC.

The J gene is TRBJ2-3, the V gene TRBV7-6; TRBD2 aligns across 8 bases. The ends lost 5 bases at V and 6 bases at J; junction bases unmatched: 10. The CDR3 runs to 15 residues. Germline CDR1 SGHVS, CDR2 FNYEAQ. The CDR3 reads CASSPPSGGSDTQYF. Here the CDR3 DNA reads TGTGCCAGCAGCCCACCCTCGGGGGGGAGCGATACGCAGTATTTT.

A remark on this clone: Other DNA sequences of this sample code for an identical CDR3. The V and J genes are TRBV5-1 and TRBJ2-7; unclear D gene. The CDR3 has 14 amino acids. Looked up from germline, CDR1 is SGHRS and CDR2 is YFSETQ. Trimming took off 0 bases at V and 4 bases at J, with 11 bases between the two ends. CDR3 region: CASSLALDNYEQYF. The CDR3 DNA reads TGCGCCAGCAGCTTGGCTCTGGATAATTACGAGCAGTACTTC.

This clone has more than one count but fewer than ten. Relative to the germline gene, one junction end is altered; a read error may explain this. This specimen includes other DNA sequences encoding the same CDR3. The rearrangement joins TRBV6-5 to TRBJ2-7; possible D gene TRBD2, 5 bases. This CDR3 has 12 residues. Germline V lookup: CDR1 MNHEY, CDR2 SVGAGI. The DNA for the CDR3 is TGTGCTAGCAGTGTTAACGGGAACGAGCAGTACTTC. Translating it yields CASSVNGNEQYF.

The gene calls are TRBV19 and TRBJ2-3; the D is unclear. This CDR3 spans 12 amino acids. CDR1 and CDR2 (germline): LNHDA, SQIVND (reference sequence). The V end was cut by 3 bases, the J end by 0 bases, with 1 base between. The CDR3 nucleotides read TGTGCCAGTAGTATGAGCACAGATACGCAGTATTTT. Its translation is CASSMSTDTQYF.

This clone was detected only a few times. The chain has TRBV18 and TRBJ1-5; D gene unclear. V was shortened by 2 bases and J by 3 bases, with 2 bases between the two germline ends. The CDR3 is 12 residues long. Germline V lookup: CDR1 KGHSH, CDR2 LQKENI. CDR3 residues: CASSPNNQPQHF. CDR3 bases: TGTGCCAGCTCACCAAACAATCAGCCCCAGCATTTT.

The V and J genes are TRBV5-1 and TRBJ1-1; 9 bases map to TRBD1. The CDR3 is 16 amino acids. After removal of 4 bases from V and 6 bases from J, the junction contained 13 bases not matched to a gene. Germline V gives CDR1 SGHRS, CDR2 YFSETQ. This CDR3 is CASSGTGTGIVAEAFF. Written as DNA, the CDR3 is TGCGCCAGCAGCGGAACCGGGACAGGGATTGTAGCTGAAGCTTTCTTT.

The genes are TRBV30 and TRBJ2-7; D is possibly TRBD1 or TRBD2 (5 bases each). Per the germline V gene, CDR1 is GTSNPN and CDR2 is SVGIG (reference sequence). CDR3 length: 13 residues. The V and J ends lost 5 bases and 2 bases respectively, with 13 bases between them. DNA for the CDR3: TGTGCCTGGGTGGATCGAGGGGCCTACGAGCAGTACTTC. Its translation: CAWVDRGAYEQYF.

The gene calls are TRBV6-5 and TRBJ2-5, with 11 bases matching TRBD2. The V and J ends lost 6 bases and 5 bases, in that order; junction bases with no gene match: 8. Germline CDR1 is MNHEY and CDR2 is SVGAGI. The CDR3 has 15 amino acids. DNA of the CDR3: TGTGCCAGCAGCCAGGGCGGGACTAGCGGCGAGACCCAGTACTTC. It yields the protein CASSQGGTSGETQYF.

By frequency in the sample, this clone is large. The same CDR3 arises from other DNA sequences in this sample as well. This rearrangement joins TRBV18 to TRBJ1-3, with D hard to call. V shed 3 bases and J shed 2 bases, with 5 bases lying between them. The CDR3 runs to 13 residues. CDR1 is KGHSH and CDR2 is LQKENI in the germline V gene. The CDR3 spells CASSPRAGNTIYF. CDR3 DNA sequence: TGTGCCAGCTCACCTCGGGCTGGAAACACCATATATTTT.

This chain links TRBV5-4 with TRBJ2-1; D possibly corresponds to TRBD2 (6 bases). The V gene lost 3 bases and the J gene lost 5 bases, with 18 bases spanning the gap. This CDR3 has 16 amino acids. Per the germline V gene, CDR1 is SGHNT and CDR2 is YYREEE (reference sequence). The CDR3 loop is CASSSRGASLDNEQFF. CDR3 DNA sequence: TGTGCCAGCAGCTCCCGCGGGGCCTCTCTTGACAATGAGCAGTTCTTC.

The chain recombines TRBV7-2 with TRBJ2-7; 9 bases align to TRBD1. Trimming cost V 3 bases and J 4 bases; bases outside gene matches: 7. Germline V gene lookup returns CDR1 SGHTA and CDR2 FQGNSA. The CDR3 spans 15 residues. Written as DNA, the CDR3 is TGTGCCAGCAGCTTGCGGGACAGGGTGGCGTACGAGCAGTACTTC. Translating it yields CASSLRDRVAYEQYF.

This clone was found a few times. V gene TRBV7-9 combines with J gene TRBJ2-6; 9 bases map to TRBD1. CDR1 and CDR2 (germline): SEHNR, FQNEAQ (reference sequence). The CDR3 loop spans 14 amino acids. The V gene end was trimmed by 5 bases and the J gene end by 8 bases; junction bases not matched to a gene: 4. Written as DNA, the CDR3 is TGTGCCAGCAGCCCAGGGACAGGGACCAACGTCCTGACTTTC. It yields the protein CASSPGTGTNVLTF.

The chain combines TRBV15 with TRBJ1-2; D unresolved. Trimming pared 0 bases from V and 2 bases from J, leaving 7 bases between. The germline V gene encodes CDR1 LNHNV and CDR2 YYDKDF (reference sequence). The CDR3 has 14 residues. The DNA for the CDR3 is TGTGCCACCAGCAGAGAACGGACCAACTATGGCTACACCTTC. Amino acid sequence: CATSRERTNYGYTF.

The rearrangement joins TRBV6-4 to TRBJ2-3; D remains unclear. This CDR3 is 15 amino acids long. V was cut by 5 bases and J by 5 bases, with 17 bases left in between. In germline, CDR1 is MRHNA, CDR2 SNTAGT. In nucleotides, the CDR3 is TGTGCCAGCAGTCCCGAATCCCTCCTGAAAGATACGCAGTATTTT. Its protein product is CASSPESLLKDTQYF.

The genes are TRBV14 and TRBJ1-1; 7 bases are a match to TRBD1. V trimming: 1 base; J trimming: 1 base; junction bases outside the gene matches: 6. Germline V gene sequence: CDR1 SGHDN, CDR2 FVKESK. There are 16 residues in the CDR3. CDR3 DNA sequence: TGTGCCAGCAGCCAAGGCGTGAGGGGGCCGAACACTGAAGCTTTCTTT. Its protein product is CASSQGVRGPNTEAFF.

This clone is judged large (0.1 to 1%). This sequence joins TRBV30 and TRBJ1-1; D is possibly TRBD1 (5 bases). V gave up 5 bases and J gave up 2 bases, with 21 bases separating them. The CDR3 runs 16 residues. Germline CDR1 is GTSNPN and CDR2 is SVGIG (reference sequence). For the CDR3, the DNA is TGTGCCTGGGCTTGGACCGTAGGGGATCTAAACACTGAAGCTTTCTTT. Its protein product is CAWAWTVGDLNTEAFF. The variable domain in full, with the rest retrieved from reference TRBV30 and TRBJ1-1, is SQTIHQWPATLVQPVGSPLSLECTVEGTSNPNLYWYRQAAGRGLQLLFYSVGIGQISSEVPQNLSASRPQDRQFILSSKKLLLSDSGFYLCAWAWTVGDLNTEAFFGQGTRLTVV.

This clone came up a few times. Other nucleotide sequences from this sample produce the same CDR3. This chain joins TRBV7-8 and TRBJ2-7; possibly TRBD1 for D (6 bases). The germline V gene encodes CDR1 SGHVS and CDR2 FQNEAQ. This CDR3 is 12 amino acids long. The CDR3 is CATGQNDYEQYF. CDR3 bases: TGTGCTACAGGACAGAACGACTACGAGCAGTACTTC.

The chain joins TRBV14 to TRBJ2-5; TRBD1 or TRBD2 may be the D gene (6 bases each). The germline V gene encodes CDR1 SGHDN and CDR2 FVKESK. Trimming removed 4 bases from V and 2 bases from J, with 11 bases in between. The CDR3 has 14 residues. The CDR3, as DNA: TGTGCCAGCAGCCCCAGGGGAGGTCAAGAGACCCAGTACTTC. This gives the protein CASSPRGGQETQYF.

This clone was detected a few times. The CDR3: CASSPRLAGALTGELFF. Written as DNA, the CDR3 is TGCGCCAGCAGCCCCCGACTAGCGGGGGCGCTCACCGGGGAGCTGTTTTTT. The V call is TRBV5-1, the J call TRBJ2-2; TRBD2 agrees at 12 bases. After removal of 4 bases from V and 4 bases from J, the junction contained 8 bases not matched to a gene. This CDR3 has 17 amino acids. Germline V CDR1 and CDR2: SGHRS, YFSETQ.